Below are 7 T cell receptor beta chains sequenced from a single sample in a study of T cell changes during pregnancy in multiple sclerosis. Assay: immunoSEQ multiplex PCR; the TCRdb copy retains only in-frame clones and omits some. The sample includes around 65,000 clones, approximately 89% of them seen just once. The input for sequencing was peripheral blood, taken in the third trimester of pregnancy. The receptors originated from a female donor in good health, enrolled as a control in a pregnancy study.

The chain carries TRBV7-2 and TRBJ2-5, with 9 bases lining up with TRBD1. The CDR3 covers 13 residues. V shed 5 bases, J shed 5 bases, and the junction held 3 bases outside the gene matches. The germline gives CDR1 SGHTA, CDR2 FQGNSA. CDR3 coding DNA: TGTGCCAGCAGCCTGACAGGGGGTGAGACCCAGTACTTC. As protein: CASSLTGGETQYF. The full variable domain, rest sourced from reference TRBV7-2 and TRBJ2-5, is GAGVSQSPSNKVTEKGKDVELRCDPISGHTALYWYRQSLGQGLEFLIYFQGNSAPDKSGLPSDRFSAERTGGSVSTLTIQRTQQEDSAVYLCASSLTGGETQYFGPGTRLLVL.

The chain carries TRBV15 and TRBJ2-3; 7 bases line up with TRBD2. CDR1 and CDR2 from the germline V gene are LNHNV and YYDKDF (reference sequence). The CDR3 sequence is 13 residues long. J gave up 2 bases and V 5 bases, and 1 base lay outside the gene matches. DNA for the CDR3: TGTGCCACCAGCGGGGGGGTCACAGATACGCAGTATTTT. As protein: CATSGGVTDTQYF. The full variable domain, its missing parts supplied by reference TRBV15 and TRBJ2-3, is DAMVIQNPRYQVTQFGKPVTLSCSQTLNHNVMYWYQQKSSQAPKLLFHYYDKDFNNEADTPDNFQSRRPNTSFCFLDIRSPGLGDTAMYLCATSGGVTDTQYFGPGTRLTVL.

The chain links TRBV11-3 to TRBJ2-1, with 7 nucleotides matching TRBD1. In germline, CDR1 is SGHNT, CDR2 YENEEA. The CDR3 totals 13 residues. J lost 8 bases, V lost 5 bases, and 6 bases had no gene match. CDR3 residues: CASSPGQADEQFF. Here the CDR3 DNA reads TGTGCCAGCAGCCCCGGACAGGCAGATGAGCAGTTCTTC.

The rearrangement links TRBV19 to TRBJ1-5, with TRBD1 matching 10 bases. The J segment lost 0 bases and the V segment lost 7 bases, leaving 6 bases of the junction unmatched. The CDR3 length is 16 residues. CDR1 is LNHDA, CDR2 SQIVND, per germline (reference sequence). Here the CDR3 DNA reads TGTGCCAGTAATACGGGACAGGGGTATAGCAATCAGCCCCAGCATTTT. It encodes CASNTGQGYSNQPQHF.

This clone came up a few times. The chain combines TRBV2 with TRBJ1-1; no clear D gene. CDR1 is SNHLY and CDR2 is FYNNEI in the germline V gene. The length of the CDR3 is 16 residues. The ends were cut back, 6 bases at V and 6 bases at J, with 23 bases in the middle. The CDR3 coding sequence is TGTGCCAGCAGCTTCCGAACGGAGACGATTCTATCTGAAGCTTTCTTT. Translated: CASSFRTETILSEAFF.

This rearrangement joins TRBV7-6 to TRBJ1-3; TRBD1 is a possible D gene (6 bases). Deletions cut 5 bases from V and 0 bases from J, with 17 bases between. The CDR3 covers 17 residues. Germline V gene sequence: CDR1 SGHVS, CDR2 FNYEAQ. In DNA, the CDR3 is TGTGCCAGCAGCCAACGGGGGGGCAGTACCTCTGGAAACACCATATATTTT. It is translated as CASSQRGGSTSGNTIYF.

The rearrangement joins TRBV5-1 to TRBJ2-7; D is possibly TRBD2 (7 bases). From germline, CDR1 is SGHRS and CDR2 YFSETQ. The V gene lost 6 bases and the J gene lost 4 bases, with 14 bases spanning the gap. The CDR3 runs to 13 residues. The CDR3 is CASTLGGGYEQYF. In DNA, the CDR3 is TGCGCCAGCACCCTAGGGGGGGGGTACGAGCAGTACTTC.